Listed here is a single T cell receptor beta chain. Its antigen remains unidentified. The table came from immunoSEQ multiplex PCR; TCRdb's copy has only in-frame clones and leaves some out. The data show around 66,000 clones, 85% to 90% seen once. Trimming cost V 3 bases and J 6 bases; bases outside gene matches: 13. Germline V gene data show CDR1 as GTSNPN and CDR2 as SVGIG (reference sequence). The CDR3 contains 16 residues. Each of the patients experienced relapse following autologous stem cell transplantation, and their brentuximab vedotin exposure differed. Relapsed/refractory classical Hodgkin lymphoma patients had complete, partial or progressive responses. The sample comes from a study of PD-1 blockade in classical Hodgkin lymphoma. The overall study: The patients were dosed with nivolumab 3 mg/kg, infused intravenously every 2 weeks.

Study findings and constraints: Prior to therapy, complete responders displayed diversity much like that of newly diagnosed patients. According to reports, newly diagnosed patients had lower baseline TCR diversity than healthy donors, and relapsed/refractory patients had lower baseline TCR diversity still.

The source was peripheral blood mononuclear cells (PBMCs), collected at baseline. The V and J genes are TRBV30 and TRBJ2-1; the match to TRBD2 covers 8 bases. This TCR was recovered from a human donor with classical Hodgkin lymphoma. The CDR3 DNA reads TGTGCCTGGAGGCCGCTCCGGGGGGGCGGTTTCAATGAGCAGTTCTTC. Residues: CAWRPLRGGGFNEQFF.